The clone carrying this T cell receptor beta chain was recorded many times. Its antigen is still unknown. The data were obtained in a study of T cells after yellow fever vaccination. As TCR cDNA was made by 5'RACE template switching, a universal primer site and UMIs were added. Using its own MiXCR run on the 5' RACE reads, TCRdb lists one record per CDR3 protein. This sample has 55,000 to 70,000 distinct CDR3 sequences, with 5% to 8% found just once. Points from the study as a whole: Post-booster reappearance was seen for most primary-vaccination clones (around 96% CD4, around 91% CD8).

CDR3 length: 15 amino acids. Trimming removed 0 bases from V and 3 bases from J, with 11 bases in between. Germline CDR1 and CDR2: MGHRA and YSYEKL. The sequencing here drew on CD8+ T cells sorted from PBMCs, taken roughly 45 days after the first yellow fever vaccination. The sequence derives from a man in his late teens or twenties who received the YFV17D yellow fever vaccine. V and J are TRBV4-1 and TRBJ1-2; the D is unclear. The CDR3 region has the DNA TGCGCCAGCAGCCAAGATCGGGCAGGAGACTATGGCTACACCTTC. Translation: CASSQDRAGDYGYTF.